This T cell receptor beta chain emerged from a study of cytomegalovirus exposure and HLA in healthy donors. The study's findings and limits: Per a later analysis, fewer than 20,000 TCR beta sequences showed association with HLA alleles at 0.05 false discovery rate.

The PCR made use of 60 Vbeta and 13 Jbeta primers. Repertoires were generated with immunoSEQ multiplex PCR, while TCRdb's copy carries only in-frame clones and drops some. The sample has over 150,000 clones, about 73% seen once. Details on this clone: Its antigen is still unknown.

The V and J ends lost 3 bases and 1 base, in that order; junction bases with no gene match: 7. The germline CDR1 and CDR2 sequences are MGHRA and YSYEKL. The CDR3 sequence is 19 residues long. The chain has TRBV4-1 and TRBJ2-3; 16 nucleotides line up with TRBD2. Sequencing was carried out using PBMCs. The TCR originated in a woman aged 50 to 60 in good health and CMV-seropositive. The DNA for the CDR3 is TGCGCCAGCAGCCAGGGGCCGGGACTAGCGGGGGGGGGCACAGATACGCAGTATTTT. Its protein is CASSQGPGLAGGGTDTQYF.